These 26 T cell receptor beta chains came from one sample sequenced in a study of CD8 T cells in Susac syndrome (dated 2019 in TCRdb). Library creation used the immunoSEQ multiplex PCR assay. RNA was extracted with the RNeasy kit and 0.5 to 1 ug was reverse transcribed using random hexamers. TCRdb trimmed the raw reads at Q25, called clones with MiXCR and kept productive beta chains. Duplicate CDR3 protein sequences are folded into a single record with the most common DNA and genes. The sample yields tens of thousands of distinct CDR3 sequences; approximately 93% were counted once. The ten largest clones take up roughly 0.47% of the sample. The sequenced material came from CD8+ T cells from PBMCs. The receptors derive from a human donor with Susac syndrome.

This chain links TRBV5-1 with TRBJ2-7; 9 nucleotides match TRBD1. The J segment lost 3 bases and the V segment lost 4 bases, leaving 5 bases of the junction unmatched. The CDR3 contains 14 residues. Germline V CDR1 and CDR2: SGHRS, YFSETQ. The CDR3 DNA reads TGCGCCAGCAGCCAAGGGACAGGGATCTACGAGCAGTACTTC. It codes for CASSQGTGIYEQYF.

The chain has TRBV12-3 or TRBV12-4 and TRBJ2-5; D uncertain. This CDR3 has 12 residues. The V and J ends lost 5 bases and 5 bases respectively, with 9 bases between them. DNA of the CDR3: TGTGCCAGCAGTCCTGGGTCTGAGACCCAGTACTTC. Protein product: CASSPGSETQYF.

The chain employs TRBV5-4 and TRBJ2-7; 9 nucleotides match TRBD1. The V gene end was trimmed by 4 bases and the J gene end by 4 bases; junction bases not matched to a gene: 9. This CDR3 comprises 15 residues. Germline V CDR1 and CDR2: SGHNT, YYREEE (reference sequence). The CDR3 sequence is CASSPGQGSKYEQYF. CDR3 coding DNA: TGTGCCAGCAGCCCGGGACAGGGTTCCAAGTACGAGCAGTACTTC.

The V gene is TRBV12-3 or TRBV12-4, the J gene TRBJ1-1; 11 nucleotides line up with TRBD1. The CDR3 spans 17 residues. The V and J ends lost 5 bases and 1 base, in that order; junction bases with no gene match: 9. DNA for the CDR3: TGTGCCAGCAGTGCACCGGGACAGGGGGGACCGAACACTGAAGCTTTCTTT. This gives the protein CASSAPGQGGPNTEAFF.

The V gene is TRBV12-3 or TRBV12-4, the J gene TRBJ2-3, with 7 bases identical to TRBD2. The junction had 9 bases not matched to a gene; V was cut back by 6 bases and J by 6 bases. This CDR3 comprises 14 residues. In DNA, the CDR3 is TGTGCCAGCAGCCTGAGCGGGGTAAAGGATACGCAGTATTTT. Amino acids: CASSLSGVKDTQYF.

The rearrangement joins TRBV19 to TRBJ1-5; possibly TRBD1 for D (6 bases). CDR1 LNHDA and CDR2 SQIVND come from the germline V gene (reference sequence). The CDR3 sequence is 15 residues long. V was trimmed by 3 bases and J by 6 bases, leaving 15 bases between them. CDR3 in amino acids: CASSIFRGEGQPQHF. CDR3 DNA: TGTGCCAGTAGTATCTTCAGGGGAGAGGGTCAGCCCCAGCATTTT.

The chain recombines TRBV18 with TRBJ1-1; weak D call: TRBD1 (5 bases). Germline V gives CDR1 KGHSH, CDR2 LQKENI. The CDR3 totals 16 residues. With 6 bases removed from V and 1 base from J, the gap between germline ends came to 18 bases. CDR3 nucleotide sequence: TGTGCCAGCTCTTTTAGGGACCGGGGCCCGAACACTGAAGCTTTCTTT. It is translated as CASSFRDRGPNTEAFF.

This clonotype was seen just once. J is TRBJ1-4 and V is TRBV20-1; D is ambiguous. Deletions cut 2 bases from V and 6 bases from J, with 22 bases between. Looked up from germline, CDR1 is DFQATT and CDR2 is SNEGSKA (reference sequence). CDR3 length: 17 amino acids. The CDR3 DNA follows: TGCAGTGCTAGAAGAAGAGGGTTGGCAGGCACTGATGAAAAACTGTTTTTT. Translated: CSARRRGLAGTDEKLFF.

The rearrangement joins TRBV2 to TRBJ2-7, with no clear D. The CDR3 has 14 residues. Germline V gene lookup returns CDR1 SNHLY and CDR2 FYNNEI. Trimming left V 6 bases short and J 0 bases short, with 12 bases between. The CDR3 DNA sequence: TGTGCCAGCAGACCGACACTGAGCTCCTACGAGCAGTACTTC. It yields the protein CASRPTLSSYEQYF. Full variable domain (remainder filled in from reference TRBV2 and TRBJ2-7): EPEVTQTPSHQVTQMGQEVILRCVPISNHLYFYWYRQILGQKVEFLVSFYNNEISEKSEIFDDQFSVERPDGSNFTLKIRSTKLEDSAMYFCASRPTLSSYEQYFGPGTRLTVT.

The J gene is TRBJ2-7, the V gene TRBV2, with D tentatively TRBD2 (7 bases). In germline, CDR1 is SNHLY, CDR2 FYNNEI. V was cut by 6 bases and J by 7 bases, with 22 bases left in between. The CDR3 runs to 15 residues. The CDR3 reads CASRGTGLRGGEQYF. The CDR3 nucleotides read TGTGCCAGCAGGGGGACGGGGCTGAGGGGGGGGGAGCAGTACTTC.

The chain uses TRBV29-1 and TRBJ2-2, with D maybe TRBD1 (6 bases). The CDR3 contains 17 residues. CDR1 and CDR2 from the germline V gene are SQVTM and ANQGSEA. Trimming pared 7 bases from V and 0 bases from J, leaving 21 bases between. The CDR3 reads CSAVQGGQHPNTGELFF. The CDR3 DNA is TGCAGCGCCGTACAGGGCGGGCAGCACCCGAACACCGGGGAGCTGTTTTTT.

This rearrangement joins TRBV18 to TRBJ1-1, with 7 bases that match TRBD1. Germline lookup yields CDR1 KGHSH and CDR2 LQKENI. CDR3 length equals 15 residues. Trimming took 3 bases from V and 4 from J; bases not matched to a gene: 8. The CDR3: CASSPTTGPGTEAFF. The CDR3 nucleotides read TGTGCCAGCTCACCTACGACAGGGCCTGGCACTGAAGCTTTCTTT.

This clonotype was picked up one time. This chain connects TRBV7-6 to TRBJ2-1; D is unresolved. Germline V gene sequence: CDR1 SGHVS, CDR2 FNYEAQ. Between the trimmed V and J ends, which lost 1 base and 10 bases, there was a span of 8 bases. CDR3 length: 12 residues. The CDR3 coding sequence is TGTGCCAGCAGCTTAGTATCACAGGAGCAGTTCTTC. It encodes CASSLVSQEQFF.

This chain joins TRBV19 and TRBJ1-5; 9 bases are shared with TRBD1. J was trimmed by 2 bases and V by 5 bases; bases with no gene match: 7. This CDR3 region has 16 residues. From germline, CDR1 is LNHDA and CDR2 SQIVND (reference sequence). CDR3 in DNA: TGTGCCAGTAGTGGCCAGGACAGGGGAGGCAATCAGCCCCAGCATTTT. Encoded protein: CASSGQDRGGNQPQHF.

This chain links TRBV30 with TRBJ1-1; D is unclear. Trimming cost V 1 base and J 11 bases, with 17 bases left between them. The CDR3 sequence is 13 residues long. Germline CDR1 and CDR2: GTSNPN and SVGIG (reference sequence). The CDR3, as DNA: TGTGCCTGGAGTGAAGCATTGTCTAGGGTTGCTTTCTTT. Residues: CAWSEALSRVAFF.

The rearrangement links TRBV5-4 to TRBJ1-2, with 8 bases matching TRBD1. V gave up 4 bases and J gave up 0 bases; unmatched junction bases: 11. This CDR3 spans 17 amino acids. CDR1 SGHNT and CDR2 YYREEE come from the germline V gene (reference sequence). CDR3 in amino acids: CASSRAGQVTANYGYTF. CDR3 sequence (DNA): TGTGCCAGCAGCCGAGCGGGACAGGTTACAGCTAACTATGGCTACACCTTC.

The chain uses TRBV28 and TRBJ2-1, with unresolved D. The V gene's germline CDR1 is MDHEN and CDR2 SYDVKM. This CDR3 is built from 17 residues. V dropped 7 bases and J dropped 0 bases, with 19 bases sitting between them. CDR3 nucleotides: TGTGCCAGCAACTCACTTCCTCCGGGTAGCTCCTACAATGAGCAGTTCTTC. This translates into CASNSLPPGSSYNEQFF. Full variable domain (outside the CDR3, taken from reference TRBV28 and TRBJ2-1): DVKVTQSSRYLVKRTGEKVFLECVQDMDHENMFWYRQDPGLGLRLIYFSYDVKMKEKGDIPEGYSVSREKKERFSLILESASTNQTSMYLCASNSLPPGSSYNEQFFGPGTRLTVL.

The rearrangement links TRBV20-1 to TRBJ2-5, with 9 bases matching TRBD2. The CDR3 covers 16 residues. V trimming: 2 bases; J trimming: 4 bases; junction bases outside the gene matches: 11. CDR1 DFQATT and CDR2 SNEGSKA come from the germline V gene (reference sequence). The CDR3 nucleotides read TGCAGTGCTAGAACCCCTAGCGGGATGAATTCAGAGACCCAGTACTTC. This gives the protein CSARTPSGMNSETQYF.

V and J are TRBV7-6 and TRBJ2-1, with D unclear. CDR1 is SGHVS, CDR2 FNYEAQ, per germline. The CDR3 loop spans 17 amino acids. V gave up 4 bases and J gave up 3 bases, with 19 bases separating them. CDR3 loop: CASSYMGGQIVYNEQFF. In DNA form, the CDR3 reads TGTGCCAGCAGCTACATGGGTGGGCAGATCGTCTACAATGAGCAGTTCTTC.

This chain uses TRBV28 with TRBJ2-7; possibly TRBD1 for D (5 bases). CDR1 is MDHEN and CDR2 is SYDVKM in the germline V gene. There are 15 residues in the CDR3. Trimming left V 3 bases short and J 5 bases short, with 17 bases between. Here the CDR3 DNA reads TGTGCCAGCAGTTTTTATATCCAGGGTAACGACGAGCAGTACTTC. Amino acids: CASSFYIQGNDEQYF.

The V gene is TRBV24-1, the J gene TRBJ2-3, with a tentative D call TRBD1 (5 bases). Trimming cost V 4 bases and J 7 bases, with 14 bases left between them. In germline, CDR1 is KGHDR, CDR2 SFDVKD. This CDR3 region has 14 residues. The CDR3 coding sequence is TGTGCCACCAGTGAGCCCGGACAACCCAATACGCAGTATTTT. Encoded protein: CATSEPGQPNTQYF.

The chain employs TRBV6-5 and TRBJ1-4; 7 nucleotides align to TRBD1. The CDR3 covers 13 residues. V lost 5 bases and J lost 10; bases outside the gene matches: 7. Germline V gene sequence: CDR1 MNHEY, CDR2 SVGAGI. The CDR3 DNA reads TGTGCCAGCAGTCTCAACAGGGGAGGAAAACTGTTTTTT. Encoded protein: CASSLNRGGKLFF.

This clonotype was found once. The chain has TRBV28 and TRBJ2-2; 10 bases are shared with TRBD2. The trim removed 5 bases at V and 4 bases at J, leaving 1 base unmatched. CDR3 length: 14 residues. Germline V lookup: CDR1 MDHEN, CDR2 SYDVKM. The chain's CDR3 is CASSGLAVTGELFF. The CDR3 nucleotides read TGTGCCAGCAGTGGACTAGCGGTCACCGGGGAGCTGTTTTTT.

V and J are TRBV7-9 and TRBJ2-7; 7 positions match TRBD2. The CDR3 extends over 15 amino acids. From germline, CDR1 is SEHNR and CDR2 FQNEAQ (reference sequence). V lost 5 bases to trimming and J lost 5 bases; unmatched junction nucleotides: 12. CDR3 sequence reads: CASSRTGGRVNEQYF. CDR3 coding DNA: TGTGCCAGCAGCCGAACGGGCGGGAGAGTCAACGAGCAGTACTTC.

This clonotype was seen a single time. The CDR3 region is CASSRTGISGNTIYF. In DNA form, the CDR3 reads TGTGCCAGCAGCCGAACAGGTATCTCTGGAAACACCATATATTTT. This chain joins TRBV4-2 and TRBJ1-3, with D perhaps matching TRBD1 (5 bases). The length of the CDR3 is 15 residues. From germline, CDR1 is LGHNA and CDR2 YNFKEQ. V was shortened by 4 bases and J by 0 bases, with 10 bases between the two germline ends.

J is TRBJ2-7 and V is TRBV3-1, with D perhaps given as TRBD1 or TRBD2 (5 bases each). Trimming removed 5 bases from V and 6 bases from J, with 14 bases in between. From germline, CDR1 is LGHDT and CDR2 YNNKEL (reference sequence). The CDR3 consists of 13 residues. CDR3 sequence: CASSYRDRGEQYF. CDR3 in DNA: TGTGCCAGCAGCTACCGGGACCGCGGCGAGCAGTACTTC.